This is a list of T cell receptor beta chains from one sample in a study of cytomegalovirus exposure and HLA in healthy donors. Generated by immunoSEQ multiplex PCR, the TCRdb table keeps only in-frame clones and is missing some. The sample carries fewer than 150,000 clones, 70% to 85% recorded once. Sequenced material: PBMCs. The receptors stem from a man in his fifties or sixties in good health and CMV-seropositive. CDR3s include the opening cysteine and the closing phenylalanine or tryptophan. D genes are given only for firm matches. Clone size is shown for a subset of rows, as once, few, many or a class of expanded clone.

J,size,V,D,DNA,CDR3
TRBJ1-4,.,TRBV12-5,TRBD1,TGTGCTAGTGGTTCCTCAGGGGGTATTAATGAAAAACTGTTTTTT,CASGSSGGINEKLFF
TRBJ1-2,.,TRBV5-1,TRBD1,TGCGCCAGCCGCGAGGGGACAGCTAACTCCTATGGCTACACCTTC,CASREGTANSYGYTF
TRBJ1-5,.,TRBV19,TRBD1,TGTGCCAGTAGTACGACAGGGCCCGACAATCAGCCCCAGCATTTT,CASSTTGPDNQPQHF
TRBJ1-6,.,TRBV7-8,.,TGTGCCAGCAGCCCACAGGGAGATAGCAATTCCCCCCTCCACTTT,CASSPQGDSNSPLHF
TRBJ2-7,.,TRBV28,TRBD2,TGTGCCAGCAGCTCGCCGGGACTAGCGAGATCCTACGAGCAGTACTTC,CASSSPGLARSYEQYF
TRBJ1-6,.,TRBV6-5,TRBD1,TGTGCCAGCAGTTGGAATGACAGGGATAATTCACCCCTCCACTTT,CASSWNDRDNSPLHF
TRBJ2-4,.,TRBV5-1,.,TGCGCCAGCAGCCCGCCGGGACACGGTGGAAACATTCAGTACTTC,CASSPPGHGGNIQYF
TRBJ1-2,few,TRBV12-5,TRBD1,TGTGCTAGTGGAGGGGACAGCTGGATCTATGGCTACACCTTC,CASGGDSWIYGYTF
TRBJ2-1,.,TRBV13,.,TGTGCCAGCAGCTTTCGTTCCTACAATGAGCAGTTCTTC,CASSFRSYNEQFF
TRBJ2-2,.,TRBV6-5,TRBD1,TGTGCCAGCAGCCCACAGGGACAGATTACCGGGGAGCTGTTTTTT,CASSPQGQITGELFF
TRBJ1-1,.,TRBV10-2,TRBD1,TGCGCCAGACACCTCTGGACAGGGGGCGCGAGCACTGAAGCTTTCTTT,CARHLWTGGASTEAFF
TRBJ1-6,.,TRBV7-2,.,TGTGCCAGCAGCCTAGCTACGGGGAGGCATAATTCACCCCTCCACTTT,CASSLATGRHNSPLHF
TRBJ1-5,once,TRBV28,.,TGTGCCAGCAGTTCCCTGACAAAGAGCCAGCCCCAGCATTTT,CASSSLTKSQPQHF
TRBJ1-6,.,TRBV28,TRBD1,TGTGCCAGCAGTACCCAGGGACAGGGTTTATCCTCACCCCTCCACTTT,CASSTQGQGLSSPLHF
TRBJ2-2,.,TRBV5-1,TRBD2,TGCGCCAGCAGCTTGTGGGGGGGTGATGCGAACACCGGGGAGCTGTTTTTT,CASSLWGGDANTGELFF
TRBJ1-2,.,TRBV14,TRBD1,TGTGCCAGCAGCTTGCGACCCGGGACAGGCTATGGCTACACCTTC,CASSLRPGTGYGYTF
TRBJ2-3,.,TRBV25-1,.,TGTGCCAGCAGTGCAGGGTTTTGGACAGATACGCAGTATTTT,CASSAGFWTDTQYF
TRBJ1-5,.,TRBV19,TRBD1,TGTGCCAGTAGTGCCGGGGACAGGGCCTACAATCAGCCCCAGCATTTT,CASSAGDRAYNQPQHF
TRBJ2-7,.,TRBV5-1,.,TGCGCCAGCAGCTTGGTGTACGGCGGAGTCTACGAGCAGTACTTC,CASSLVYGGVYEQYF
TRBJ1-2,few,TRBV9,TRBD1,TGTGCCAGCAGCGCCCACGACAGGGCAGGGTATGGCTACACCTTC,CASSAHDRAGYGYTF
TRBJ2-4,.,TRBV5-1,TRBD1,TGCGCCAGCAGCTTCGACCCAACTCGGACAGGGGGGAACATTCAGTACTTC,CASSFDPTRTGGNIQYF
TRBJ2-2,.,TRBV7-3,.,TGTGCCAGCAGTCGGGACATGAACACCGGGGAGCTGTTTTTT,CASSRDMNTGELFF
TRBJ2-1,.,TRBV5-1,.,TGCGCCAGCAGCCCAAGGGGCCTAGACTCCTACAATGAGCAGTTCTTC,CASSPRGLDSYNEQFF
TRBJ1-2,.,TRBV29-1,TRBD1,TGCAGCGCCGGGACGGGGCCGGTGAGGGGGCCTTGCTACACCTTC,CSAGTGPVRGPCYTF
TRBJ2-1,.,TRBV7-3,TRBD2,TGTGCCAGCAGCCCACGGGGGGGGAGCTCCTACAATGAGCAGTTCTTC,CASSPRGGSSYNEQFF
TRBJ2-2,.,TRBV5-4,TRBD2,TGTGCCAGCAGTCCCCGGGGGGAAACACCCGGGGAGCTGTTTTTT,CASSPRGETPGELFF
TRBJ2-3,.,TRBV5-1,.,TGCGCCAGCTCCCCCGCAGGCACAGATACGCAGTATTTT,CASSPAGTDTQYF
TRBJ2-3,.,TRBV5-4,TRBD1,TGTGCCAGCAGCCAAAAGACAGGGGGATACACAGATACGCAGTATTTT,CASSQKTGGYTDTQYF
TRBJ2-7,.,TRBV19,.,TGTGCCAGTAGTATCCTCACAGGAAGGGCCTACGAGCAGTACTTC,CASSILTGRAYEQYF
TRBJ1-2,.,TRBV29-1,.,TGCAGCGTTGAACAAAACTATGGCTACACCTTC,CSVEQNYGYTF
TRBJ2-6,.,TRBV10-3,TRBD1,TGTGCCATCAGTGTGGGACAGGGGACCAACGTCCTGACTTTC,CAISVGQGTNVLTF
TRBJ2-7,.,TRBV30,TRBD1,TGTGCCTGGAGCGCCGACAGGGGGCTCGAGCAGTACTTC,CAWSADRGLEQYF